The entry that follows covers one T cell receptor beta chain sequence. V lost 5 bases to trimming and J lost 5 bases, with 6 bases between them. The CDR3 runs to 11 residues. Germline CDR1 is SEHNR and CDR2 is FQNEAQ (reference sequence). Per the study methods: Estimation of nucleated cell counts was performed using reference gene primer amplification. Clones were sequenced by immunoSEQ multiplex PCR, and TCRdb holds only the in-frame ones, with some missing. The D gene and trimming were derived from the DNA, and the V and J assignments and clone size from that table. The sample lists some 240,000 clones, roughly 84% occurring once. The source of the sample is a study of blood T cell repertoires in COVID-19. Study details: Specimens from acute and convalescent COVID-19 originated in the United States, Italy and Spain. Sample material is recorded as cDNA or gDNA derived from T cells, B-cell-depleted T cells, or PBMCs.

This chain uses TRBV7-9 with TRBJ1-1, with D uncertain. This TCR was recovered from a man over 45 with active or convalescent COVID-19. Material: peripheral blood. The CDR3 here is CASSAWTEAFF. The CDR3 nucleotides read TGTGCCAGCAGCGCGTGGACTGAAGCTTTCTTT.